These 9 T cell receptor beta chains originate from one sample sequenced in a study of blood T cells in healthy people across ages. The authors ran a second PCR of roughly 6 to 12 cycles using a sample-barcoded 5' primer and a J-beta primer mix. TCRdb independently ran MiXCR on the 5' RACE reads; one entry per CDR3 protein. The table records over 700,000 distinct CDR3 sequences, more than 20% of them present only once. These data also formed part of another study, on T cells of mothers and their children.

The sequencing input was blood. The receptors originated from a boy between 10 and 17 years old in good health.

The chain combines TRBV12-3 or TRBV12-4 with TRBJ2-1; D is unclear. Trimming took 8 bases from V and 4 from J, leaving 12 bases between them. CDR3 length equals 13 residues. The CDR3 protein is CASSESIYNEQFF. CDR3 DNA sequence: TGTGCCAGCTCTGAGAGTATTTACAATGAGCAGTTCTTC.

The rearrangement joins TRBV29-1 to TRBJ2-5; D unclear. Near its end, the DNA agrees better with TRBJ2-1, so the J call may be wrong. The CDR3 is 15 residues long. The V gene's germline CDR1 is SQVTM and CDR2 ANQGSEA. This CDR3 is CSVEDPSLRYNEQFF. The CDR3 DNA reads TGCAGCGTTGAAGATCCCAGCCTTCGCTACAATGAGCAGTTCTTC.

This clonotype appeared a single time. The junction shows a germline mismatch at one end, possibly a read error. This chain joins TRBV23-1 and TRBJ2-6; D is possibly TRBD2 (6 bases). TRBV23-1 belongs to the ORF category, with a function that is uncertain. This CDR3 spans 16 amino acids. CDR3 DNA: TGCGCCAGCGGTCAATCTCCGGGAGCTGGGGCCAACGTCCTGACTTTC. Residues: CASGQSPGAGANVLTF.

The sample holds a few counts of this clonotype. This chain uses TRBV28 with TRBJ2-5, with TRBD1 identical over 8 bases. TRBJ2-1 explains the end of the DNA better; the J call may be wrong. This CDR3 is built from 17 residues. The germline CDR1 and CDR2 sequences are MDHEN and SYDVKM. The chain's CDR3 is CASSRTVTGDFDNEQFF. CDR3 DNA: TGTGCCAGCAGCCGTACTGTGACAGGGGACTTTGACAATGAGCAGTTCTTC.

The chain couples TRBV7-8 to TRBJ2-1; 12 bases are a match to TRBD2. The germline V gene has CDR1 SGHVS and CDR2 FQNEAQ. The CDR3 covers 17 residues. The junction had 9 bases not matched to a gene; V was cut back by 8 bases and J by 1 base. The CDR3 sequence: CASYPSGGAESYNEQFF. The CDR3 nucleotides read TGTGCCAGCTACCCTAGCGGGGGGGCCGAATCCTACAATGAGCAGTTCTTC.

A few counts support this clonotype. The V call is TRBV29-1, the J call TRBJ2-3, with unresolved D. CDR1 and CDR2 (germline): SQVTM, ANQGSEA. The CDR3 sequence is 10 residues long. The V end lost 0 bases, the J end lost 7 bases, and 2 bases lay between the germline ends. CDR3: CSVEENTQYF. The CDR3 DNA sequence: TGCAGCGTTGAAGAAAATACGCAGTATTTT.

This sequence joins TRBV20-1 and TRBJ2-5, with no clear D. The DNA end is a closer match to TRBJ2-7, so the J assignment may be wrong. The germline gives CDR1 DFQATT, CDR2 SNEGSKA (reference sequence). The CDR3 length is 15 residues. The CDR3 DNA is TGCAGTGCTAGAGATCAGCAGACCCCCTCCTACGAGCAGTACTTC. Translating it yields CSARDQQTPSYEQYF.

The chain joins TRBV3-1 to TRBJ2-1; D unclear. This CDR3 is 12 amino acids long. The V end was cut by 2 bases, the J end by 7 bases, with 6 bases between. Germline V gene data show CDR1 as LGHDT and CDR2 as YNNKEL (reference sequence). CDR3 nucleotide sequence: TGTGCCAGCAGCCAAAGGAGAAATGAGCAGTTCTTC. Its protein is CASSQRRNEQFF.

The chain joins TRBV14 to TRBJ2-5; D may match TRBD1 or TRBD2 (6 bases each). CDR3 size: 14 residues. Germline V gene lookup returns CDR1 SGHDN and CDR2 FVKESK. Trimming left V 0 bases short and J 3 bases short, with 8 bases between. CDR3 sequence: CASSQDGGKETQYF. CDR3 nucleotides: TGTGCCAGCAGCCAAGACGGGGGCAAAGAGACCCAGTACTTC.